The 27 T cell receptor beta chains below all came from one sample that was sequenced in a study of shared clonotypes between healthy human individuals. The repertoire was sequenced with immunoSEQ multiplex PCR; TCRdb's copy has only in-frame clones and lacks some. The sample gives roughly 1,500,000 clones, approximately 98.5% of which show up once; around 0.38% is in the top ten. The sequenced material came from naive CD4+ T cells sorted from blood. Regarding subset: CD45RA+ positively selected. The source of these receptors is a young man in good health.

The gene calls are TRBV11-2 and TRBJ1-1; tentatively, D is TRBD1 (6 bases). V was pared by 1 base and J by 5 bases, with 8 bases between. The CDR3 is made up of 13 amino acids. Germline V gene data show CDR1 as SGHAT and CDR2 as FQNNGV. The CDR3 region is CASSLAQGTEAFF. DNA for the CDR3: TGTGCCAGCAGCTTAGCCCAGGGGACTGAAGCTTTCTTT.

The table lists this clone with a count of one. This chain connects TRBV14 to TRBJ2-1; 8 bases fit TRBD1. The germline V gene has CDR1 SGHDN and CDR2 FVKESK. The CDR3 runs to 15 residues. Unmatched junction bases numbered 5, after V lost 4 bases and J lost 3 bases. CDR3 in DNA: TGTGCCAGCAGCCTTAGACAGGGGCACTACAATGAGCAGTTCTTC. Translated: CASSLRQGHYNEQFF.

V is TRBV4-3 and J is TRBJ2-1; D is possibly TRBD2 (6 bases). The CDR3 is made up of 15 amino acids. Germline V gene lookup returns CDR1 LGHNA and CDR2 YSLEER. Trimming took 2 bases from V and 8 from J, leaving 16 bases between them. The CDR3 nucleotides read TGCGCCAGCAGCCAACAGACTAGGTGGGGTGATGAGCAGTTCTTC. Translation: CASSQQTRWGDEQFF.

Points on this clone: A read error may produce the germline difference seen at one junction end. V gene TRBV7-7 combines with J gene TRBJ2-3; the D gene is possibly TRBD1 (6 bases). Per the germline V gene, CDR1 is SSHAT and CDR2 is FNYEAQ (reference sequence). The CDR3 loop spans 14 amino acids. The DNA for the CDR3 is TGTGCTAGCAGCTCGACAGGTTTGACAGATACGCAGTATTTT. Protein sequence: CASSSTGLTDTQYF. The full variable domain, in which reference TRBV7-7 and TRBJ2-3 provide the parts outside the CDR3, is GAGVSQSPRYKVTKRGQDVTLRCDPISSHATLYWYQQALGQGPEFLTYFNYEAQPDKSGLPSDRFSAERPEGSISTLTIQRTEQRDSAMYRCASSSTGLTDTQYFGPGTRLTVL.

This clone was detected once. This sequence joins TRBV15 and TRBJ2-1; D is unresolved. This CDR3 has 11 residues. Germline assignment: CDR1 LNHNV and CDR2 YYDKDF (reference sequence). The V end lost 6 bases, the J end lost 10 bases, and 10 bases lay between the germline ends. The CDR3 DNA follows: TGTGCCACCAGGACCGGACGGGAGCAGTTCTTC. It translates to CATRTGREQFF.

The chain carries TRBV6-1 and TRBJ1-1; 8 bases fit TRBD1. CDR1 and CDR2 (germline): MNHNS, SASEGT. With 3 bases clipped from V and 6 bases from J, the junction kept 9 bases outside the gene matches. CDR3 length equals 15 residues. The CDR3 region is CASSDSPDRVPEAFF. DNA for the CDR3: TGTGCCAGCAGTGATTCCCCGGACAGGGTACCTGAAGCTTTCTTT.

This sequence joins TRBV6-5 and TRBJ2-1, with a weak D call TRBD2 (5 bases). This CDR3 has 15 amino acids. V was shortened by 5 bases and J by 7 bases, with 18 bases between the two germline ends. Per the germline V gene, CDR1 is MNHEY and CDR2 is SVGAGI. CDR3 nucleotides: TGTGCCAGCAGTACGGGGAACGAAGGACGTAATGAGCAGTTCTTC. As protein: CASSTGNEGRNEQFF.

The sample holds a few counts of this clone. This chain uses TRBV25-1 with TRBJ2-7; perhaps TRBD1 as D (6 bases). Trimming took 7 bases from V and 3 from J, leaving 13 bases between them. This CDR3 contains 13 residues. CDR1 MGHDK and CDR2 SYGVNS come from the germline V gene. The CDR3 reads CASKDQGSYEQYF. The DNA of the CDR3 is TGTGCCAGCAAGGATCAGGGGAGCTACGAGCAGTACTTC.

V gene TRBV5-1 combines with J gene TRBJ2-7, with 10 positions matching TRBD2. Losses at the gene ends were 4 bases for V and 2 bases for J; bases not matched to a gene: 3. CDR3 length equals 14 residues. Germline CDR1 is SGHRS and CDR2 is YFSETQ. CDR3 in amino acids: CASSQTSGAYEQYF. DNA of the CDR3: TGCGCCAGCAGCCAAACTAGCGGGGCCTACGAGCAGTACTTC.

This clone showed up just once. The genes are TRBV7-2 and TRBJ2-5, with D perhaps matching TRBD1 (6 bases). The V end lost 5 bases, the J end lost 4 bases, and 23 bases lay between the germline ends. Germline CDR1 and CDR2: SGHTA and FQGNSA. There are 17 residues in the CDR3. The DNA of the CDR3 is TGTGCCAGCAGCCCAGAGGGGTACAGGGTGATTCGAGAGACCCAGTACTTC. Its translation: CASSPEGYRVIRETQYF.

The gene calls are TRBV28 and TRBJ2-1; D may be TRBD2 (6 bases). The CDR3 contains 16 residues. Trimming took 6 bases from V and 0 from J, leaving 15 bases between them. Germline CDR1 is MDHEN and CDR2 is SYDVKM. For the CDR3, the DNA is TGTGCCAGCAGCATTGCTCGGGGGAGCTCCTACAATGAGCAGTTCTTC. This sequence encodes CASSIARGSSYNEQFF.

This chain joins TRBV5-1 and TRBJ2-5; TRBD1 agrees at 8 bases. With V trimmed by 2 bases and J by 2 bases, 8 bases remained unmatched. This CDR3 has 16 amino acids. Germline CDR1 is SGHRS and CDR2 is YFSETQ. The DNA of the CDR3 is TGCGCCAGCAGCTTAGGACAGGGCCAAGGACAAGAGACCCAGTACTTC. The encoded protein is CASSLGQGQGQETQYF.

This clone was seen just once. V gene TRBV9 combines with J gene TRBJ1-4; D gene ambiguous. In germline, CDR1 is SGDLS, CDR2 YYNGEE. This CDR3 comprises 15 residues. V shed 0 bases and J shed 10 bases, with 16 bases lying between them. CDR3 sequence (DNA): TGTGCCAGCAGCGTAGAAGAGGCTGGTTTAGGAAAACTGTTTTTT. Its protein is CASSVEEAGLGKLFF. Full variable domain (remainder filled in from reference TRBV9 and TRBJ1-4): DSGVTQTPKHLITATGQRVTLRCSPRSGDLSVYWYQQSLDQGLQFLIQYYNGEERAKGNILERFSAQQFPDLHSELNLSSLELGDSALYFCASSVEEAGLGKLFFGSGTQLSVL.

CDR3 sequence: CASKPLAENTGELFF. The CDR3 coding sequence is TGCGCCAGCAAACCACTAGCGGAAAACACCGGGGAGCTGTTTTTT. The rearrangement joins TRBV5-1 to TRBJ2-2, with 8 bases aligning to TRBD2. Trimming removed 6 bases from V and 2 bases from J; junction bases left unmatched: 6. Germline CDR1 reads SGHRS; CDR2 reads YFSETQ. The CDR3 contains 15 residues.

The chain recombines TRBV27 with TRBJ1-4, with TRBD1 as a possible D gene (5 bases). The V gene's germline CDR1 is MNHEY and CDR2 SMNVEV (reference sequence). Trimming took 4 bases from V and 8 from J, leaving 20 bases between them. The CDR3 runs to 16 residues. The CDR3 sequence is CASSSSPGRFGEKLFF. CDR3 coding DNA: TGTGCCAGCAGTTCATCCCCAGGGCGCTTCGGGGAAAAACTGTTTTTT.

V is TRBV2 and J is TRBJ1-4; the D is unclear. The CDR3 sequence is 11 residues long. Germline assignment: CDR1 SNHLY and CDR2 FYNNEI. With 1 base removed from V and 16 bases from J, the gap between germline ends came to 10 bases. CDR3 loop: CASSEDHRGFF. The CDR3 DNA reads TGTGCCAGCAGTGAAGACCACCGCGGGTTTTTT.

The rearrangement uses TRBV9 and TRBJ2-1; no clear D gene. CDR3 length: 14 amino acids. V was cut by 3 bases and J by 4 bases, with 11 bases left in between. Germline-derived CDR1 and CDR2 are SGDLS and YYNGEE. CDR3 region: CASSERETYNEQFF. CDR3 DNA sequence: TGTGCCAGCAGCGAACGAGAGACATACAATGAGCAGTTCTTC.

About this clone itself: This sample includes further DNA sequences coding for the same CDR3. J is TRBJ1-3 and V is TRBV27; weak D call: TRBD1 (5 bases). Germline CDR1 reads MNHEY; CDR2 reads SMNVEV (reference sequence). The CDR3 spans 14 residues. V was clipped by 4 bases and J by 4 bases, with 11 bases between them. CDR3 protein: CASSSPGLGNTIYF. CDR3 DNA sequence: TGTGCCAGCAGTTCCCCAGGGTTGGGAAACACCATATATTTT.

This clone was seen a handful of times. The chain links TRBV9 to TRBJ2-7, with 8 bases aligning to TRBD1. Germline-derived CDR1 and CDR2 are SGDLS and YYNGEE. V lost 0 bases, J lost 2 bases, and 4 bases stayed unmatched. The CDR3 length is 15 residues. The CDR3 sequence is CASSVGPGGAYEQYF. CDR3 nucleotide sequence: TGTGCCAGCAGCGTAGGGCCAGGGGGCGCCTACGAGCAGTACTTC.

The chain carries TRBV29-1 and TRBJ1-1, with a possible D match to TRBD1 (6 bases). The length of the CDR3 is 14 residues. Germline V lookup: CDR1 SQVTM, CDR2 ANQGSEA. V was clipped by 5 bases and J by 3 bases, with 16 bases between them. The CDR3 coding sequence is TGCAGCGTTTCCCACAGGGTGGCGGACACTGAAGCTTTCTTT. Its translation is CSVSHRVADTEAFF. The full variable domain, in which reference TRBV29-1 and TRBJ1-1 provide the parts outside the CDR3, is SAVISQKPSRDICQRGTSLTIQCQVDSQVTMMFWYRQQPGQSLTLIATANQGSEATYESGFVIDKFPISRPNLTFSTLTVSNMSPEDSSIYLCSVSHRVADTEAFFGQGTRLTVV.

CDR3 loop: CASSPRMGHEQYF. The DNA of the CDR3 is TGCGCCAGCAGCCCTAGAATGGGACACGAGCAGTACTTC. The chain has TRBV10-1 and TRBJ2-7; D tentatively fits TRBD1 or TRBD2 (5 bases each). This CDR3 is built from 13 residues. Trimming stripped 6 bases from V and 5 bases from J, with 14 bases between. Per the germline V gene, CDR1 is WNHNN and CDR2 is SYGVQD (reference sequence).

To note about this clone: Other nucleotide sequences in the sample specify the same CDR3. V and J are TRBV5-4 and TRBJ1-1, with D perhaps TRBD1 (5 bases). The CDR3 sequence is 12 residues long. V was trimmed by 5 bases and J by 4 bases, leaving 9 bases between them. Germline V lookup: CDR1 SGHNT, CDR2 YYREEE (reference sequence). CDR3: CASSPGGTEAFF. The CDR3 DNA follows: TGTGCCAGCAGTCCCGGGGGCACTGAAGCTTTCTTT.

The rearrangement joins TRBV29-1 to TRBJ2-1; D may be TRBD2 (5 bases). Germline V gene lookup returns CDR1 SQVTM and CDR2 ANQGSEA. The CDR3 runs to 12 residues. The germline V and J ends were trimmed by 6 bases and 2 bases, with 8 bases remaining between them. The CDR3 sequence: CSVPRAYNEQFF. The CDR3 DNA reads TGCAGCGTCCCGAGGGCCTACAATGAGCAGTTCTTC.

This chain joins TRBV4-3 and TRBJ2-7; D not certain. With 2 bases removed from V and 3 bases from J, the gap between germline ends came to 11 bases. CDR3 length: 14 residues. The germline CDR1 and CDR2 sequences are LGHNA and YSLEER. CDR3 bases: TGCGCCAGCAGCCAAACTACGCTGGACTACGAGCAGTACTTC. This encodes CASSQTTLDYEQYF.

This clone occurred once. The junction and the germline gene differ at one end; a read error may be behind it. The chain combines TRBV6-1 with TRBJ1-1; D is undetermined. The germline V gene encodes CDR1 MNHNS and CDR2 SASEGT. This CDR3 contains 13 residues. Here the CDR3 reads CASIESRNTEAFF. The CDR3 coding sequence is TGTGCCAGCATTGAAAGTCGGAACACTGAAGCTTTCTTT.

This clone was seen a single time. The V gene is TRBV9, the J gene TRBJ2-2; D is uncertain. The length of the CDR3 is 17 residues. V was shortened by 0 bases and J by 4 bases, with 16 bases between the two germline ends. Germline V lookup: CDR1 SGDLS, CDR2 YYNGEE. CDR3 loop: CASSVAPVGLGTGELFF. The CDR3 region has the DNA TGTGCCAGCAGCGTAGCCCCAGTTGGTTTGGGCACCGGGGAGCTGTTTTTT.

V gene TRBV27 combines with J gene TRBJ2-4; D gene ambiguous. CDR3 length equals 16 residues. V lost 5 bases and J 0 bases, leaving 14 bases between the germline ends. Germline values: CDR1 MNHEY, CDR2 SMNVEV (reference sequence). This chain's CDR3 is CASSPLLALAKNIQYF. CDR3 DNA sequence: TGTGCCAGCAGTCCTCTTCTGGCCTTAGCCAAAAACATTCAGTACTTC.